This paragraph reports one T cell receptor beta chain. As an off-target read in a library built for alpha chains, this beta chain has a frequency of little significance. TCRdb re-analysed the RT-PCR reads in MiXCR, keeping a single row per CDR3 protein. The data contain about 440 distinct CDR3 sequences, 50% to 60% of them singletons. Losses at the gene ends were 2 bases for V and 0 bases for J; bases not matched to a gene: 3. CDR3 length equals 15 residues. Germline CDR1 SQVTM, CDR2 ANQGSEA. The source is a female donor with primary Sjogren's syndrome. The rearrangement joins TRBV29-1 to TRBJ2-2, with TRBD1 identical over 7 bases. Sequenced input: memory CD4+ T cells from salivary gland. The CDR3 DNA is TGCAGCGTTGAAACAGGGGACGCGAACACCGGGGAGCTGTTTTTT. Translating gives CSVETGDANTGELFF.